This T cell receptor (beta chain) was captured by sequencing in a study of blood T cell repertoires in COVID-19. For the study at large: Sites in the United States, Italy and Spain provided acute and convalescent COVID-19 samples. The analysed material was cDNA or gDNA that came from T cells, B-cell-depleted T cells, or PBMCs.

Repertoires were generated with immunoSEQ multiplex PCR, while TCRdb's copy carries only in-frame clones and drops some. The repertoire holds tens of thousands of clones, with more than 85% as singletons. Trimming left V 4 bases short and J 4 bases short, with 7 bases between. Germline V gene data show CDR1 as SGHTA and CDR2 as FQGNSA. The CDR3 extends over 12 amino acids. The chain is built from TRBV7-2 and TRBJ2-5; D gene uncertain. This TCR was recovered from a man in his sixties with active or convalescent COVID-19. The sequencing input was peripheral blood. The CDR3 DNA reads TGTGCCAGCAGCTATGCAGGAGAGACCCAGTACTTC. This sequence encodes CASSYAGETQYF. Complete variable domain (other parts from reference TRBV7-2 and TRBJ2-5): GAGVSQSPSNKVTEKGKDVELRCDPISGHTALYWYRQSLGQGLEFLIYFQGNSAPDKSGLPSDRFSAERTGGSVSTLTIQRTQQEDSAVYLCASSYAGETQYFGPGTRLLVL.